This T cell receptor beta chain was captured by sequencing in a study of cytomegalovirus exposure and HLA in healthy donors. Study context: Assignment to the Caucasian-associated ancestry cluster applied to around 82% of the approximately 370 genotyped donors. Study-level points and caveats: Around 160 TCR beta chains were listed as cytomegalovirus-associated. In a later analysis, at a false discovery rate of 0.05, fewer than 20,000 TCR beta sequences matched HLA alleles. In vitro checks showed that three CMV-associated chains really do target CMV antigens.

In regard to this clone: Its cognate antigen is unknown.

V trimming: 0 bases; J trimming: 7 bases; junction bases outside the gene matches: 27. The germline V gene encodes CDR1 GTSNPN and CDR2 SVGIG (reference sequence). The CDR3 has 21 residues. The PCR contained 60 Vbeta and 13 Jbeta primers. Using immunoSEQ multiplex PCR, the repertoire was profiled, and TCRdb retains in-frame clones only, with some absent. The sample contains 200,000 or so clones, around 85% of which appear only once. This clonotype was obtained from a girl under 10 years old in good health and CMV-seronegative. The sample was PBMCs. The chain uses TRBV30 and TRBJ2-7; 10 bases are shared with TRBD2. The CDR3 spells CAWSVLAGRGFFAGGPGEQYF. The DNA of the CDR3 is TGTGCCTGGAGTGTACTAGCGGGGCGCGGCTTCTTCGCGGGAGGGCCGGGGGAGCAGTACTTC. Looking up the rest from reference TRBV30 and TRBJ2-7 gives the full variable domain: SQTIHQWPATLVQPVGSPLSLECTVEGTSNPNLYWYRQAAGRGLQLLFYSVGIGQISSEVPQNLSASRPQDRQFILSSKKLLLSDSGFYLCAWSVLAGRGFFAGGPGEQYFGPGTRLTVT.